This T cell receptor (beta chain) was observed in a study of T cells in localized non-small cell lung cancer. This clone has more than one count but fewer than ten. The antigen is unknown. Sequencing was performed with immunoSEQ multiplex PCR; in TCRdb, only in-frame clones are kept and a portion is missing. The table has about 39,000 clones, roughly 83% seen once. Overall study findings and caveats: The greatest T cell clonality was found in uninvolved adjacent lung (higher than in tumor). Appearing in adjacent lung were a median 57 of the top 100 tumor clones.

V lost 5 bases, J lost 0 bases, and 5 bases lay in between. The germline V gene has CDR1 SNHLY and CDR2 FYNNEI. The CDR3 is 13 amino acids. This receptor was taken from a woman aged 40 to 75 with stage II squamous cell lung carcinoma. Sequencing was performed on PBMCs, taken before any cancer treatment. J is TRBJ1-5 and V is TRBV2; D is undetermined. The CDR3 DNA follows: TGTGCCAGCAGTACGGATAGCAATCAGCCCCAGCATTTT. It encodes CASSTDSNQPQHF.